This T cell receptor (beta chain) was sequenced during a study of beta chain features in type 1 diabetes. Study outcomes and limitations: An over-representation of cells with high TCR expression could result from cDNA sequencing.

Germline values: CDR1 MDHEN, CDR2 SYDVKM. The CDR3 length is 12 residues. Deletions cut 8 bases from V and 3 bases from J, with 11 bases between. The investigators reverse transcribed all of the isolated RNA, so they sequenced expressed TCRB transcripts. Sequencing used immunoSEQ multiplex PCR; TCRdb keeps in-frame clones, though not all of them. Among 350,000 to 400,000 clones listed, more than 13% were seen once. This clone has a handful of counts. Its antigen is unknown. The sequence derives from a woman aged 18 to 35 in good health. The chain uses TRBV28 and TRBJ2-7; a possible D gene is TRBD1 (6 bases). Sequenced: naive CD4+ T cells from blood. Written as DNA, the CDR3 is TGTGCCAGCTTCGGACAGATCTACGAGCAGTACTTC. Protein: CASFGQIYEQYF.